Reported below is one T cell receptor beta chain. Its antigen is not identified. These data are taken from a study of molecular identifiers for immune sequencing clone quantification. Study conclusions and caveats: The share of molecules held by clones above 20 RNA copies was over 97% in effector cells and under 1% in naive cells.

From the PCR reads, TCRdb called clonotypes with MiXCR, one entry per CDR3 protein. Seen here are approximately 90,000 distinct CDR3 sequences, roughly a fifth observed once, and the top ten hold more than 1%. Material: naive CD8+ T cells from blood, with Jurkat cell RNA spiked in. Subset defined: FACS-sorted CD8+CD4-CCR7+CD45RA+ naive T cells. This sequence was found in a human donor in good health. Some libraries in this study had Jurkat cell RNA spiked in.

The CDR3 reads CASSQEWGESDTQYF. DNA of the CDR3: TGTGCCAGCAGCCAAGAATGGGGGGAAAGTGATACGCAGTATTTT. This rearrangement joins TRBV14 to TRBJ2-3; tentative D call: TRBD2 (6 bases). Germline V gene sequence: CDR1 SGHDN, CDR2 FVKESK. V dropped 0 bases and J dropped 6 bases, with 13 bases sitting between them. The CDR3 consists of 15 residues.